The rows below give T cell receptor beta chains drawn from one sample of a study of CD8 T cells in Susac syndrome. One entry per CDR3 protein results from TCRdb running MiXCR on the immunoSEQ multiplex PCR reads. The table includes a few hundred thousand distinct CDR3 sequences, over 75% detected once. Input material: CD8+ T cells from PBMCs. The receptor source for this set is a human donor with multiple sclerosis. The conserved cysteine and the conserved F or W are not part of the CDR3 here. Only some rows state a clone size, as once, few, many or a class for expanded clones.

v_gene,abundance,j_gene,CDR3aa
TRBV11-2,NA,TRBJ2-3,ASSLDLFRLAGRTRHTQY
TRBV7-9,NA,TRBJ2-7,ASSLVVDYEQY
TRBV6-2/TRBV6-3,few,TRBJ2-1,ASTPGYGKDEQF
TRBV6-1,NA,TRBJ2-1,ASSVRLSSEQF
TRBV5-6,NA,TRBJ2-7,ASSLAGGVYEQY
TRBV11-2,NA,TRBJ2-2,ASSLDSGGRTGELF
TRBV6-1,NA,TRBJ2-7,ASTFGIIATEQY
TRBV13,NA,TRBJ2-7,ASSSHGPAREQY
TRBV27,few,TRBJ2-7,ASSLWAGSYEQY
TRBV27,NA,TRBJ1-5,ASSFNGGPQH
TRBV19,NA,TRBJ1-5,ASSTGTGLHQPQH
TRBV27,NA,TRBJ1-3,ASSSLPGARSGNTIY
TRBV6-2/TRBV6-3,NA,TRBJ2-1,ASTIYNEQF
TRBV28,NA,TRBJ2-1,ASTMGRRGLAGYNEQF
TRBV20-1,NA,TRBJ2-1,SASWGALEQF
TRBV19,NA,TRBJ2-2,ASSMGSSGGMNTGELF
TRBV6-6,NA,TRBJ2-1,ASSYAAGGPDEQF
TRBV12-3/TRBV12-4,NA,TRBJ2-1,ASRSQLNNEQF
TRBV7-8,few,TRBJ2-1,ASSPLDSYNEQF
TRBV7-2,NA,TRBJ1-2,ASSSIDGYT
TRBV7-8,once,TRBJ2-3,ASSPSRGRTDTQY
TRBV6-1,NA,TRBJ2-5,ASGDWTLQETQY
TRBV3-1,NA,TRBJ1-4,ASSQDRINEKLF
TRBV7-9,NA,TRBJ2-7,ASSSTRTGSNEQY
TRBV25-1,NA,TRBJ2-1,ASSESASGTDPYNEQF
TRBV24-1,NA,TRBJ2-2,ATSDLWGSGELF
TRBV27,once,TRBJ2-3,ASSLRGGGTDTQY
TRBV30,NA,TRBJ1-2,AWSWGGNGYT
TRBV6-5,NA,TRBJ2-6,ASSYSSEGKPSSGANVLT
TRBV12-3/TRBV12-4,once,TRBJ1-5,ASSPDGYSNQPQH
TRBV6-2/TRBV6-3,NA,TRBJ2-7,ASSYGTGTEQY
TRBV2,once,TRBJ2-1,ASSWDRTSSYNEQF
TRBV28,NA,TRBJ2-5,ASSLFDRGLQETQY
TRBV3-1,NA,TRBJ2-7,ASSQGYDRGQSEQY
TRBV20-1,NA,TRBJ2-3,SAPFIRADPDTQY
TRBV11-2,NA,TRBJ2-3,ASSLRGSDTQY
TRBV5-4,NA,TRBJ1-1,ASSDAAWTGRTEAF
TRBV28,NA,TRBJ2-3,ASNRRGVPVTQY
TRBV19,NA,TRBJ2-1,ASSIDGMEDLPYNEQF
TRBV4-3,NA,TRBJ1-4,ASSQGFGPLTEKLF
TRBV28,NA,TRBJ2-7,ASRETGGFYEQY
TRBV12-3/TRBV12-4,NA,TRBJ2-3,ASSFLLQNTQY
TRBV15,NA,TRBJ1-4,ATSTGTGTREKLF
TRBV7-9,NA,TRBJ2-1,ASSGEVGTASNEQF
TRBV11-2,NA,TRBJ2-3,ACLPGLAGLGTQY
TRBV5-6,NA,TRBJ1-1,ASSLDWGTTAGTEAF
TRBV9,NA,TRBJ2-1,ASSAGHILNEQF
TRBV21-1,NA,TRBJ2-3,ASSINGGRSVDTDTQY
TRBV7-9,NA,TRBJ1-1,ASSWGRAGMKNTEAF
TRBV27,NA,TRBJ2-7,ASYGLGDYEQY
TRBV27,NA,TRBJ2-7,ASSSSGLAGDEQY
TRBV27,NA,TRBJ2-3,ASMYTDTQY
TRBV29-1,NA,TRBJ1-5,SALTGTGVGPLH
TRBV2,NA,TRBJ2-7,ASRRQGAYSYEQY